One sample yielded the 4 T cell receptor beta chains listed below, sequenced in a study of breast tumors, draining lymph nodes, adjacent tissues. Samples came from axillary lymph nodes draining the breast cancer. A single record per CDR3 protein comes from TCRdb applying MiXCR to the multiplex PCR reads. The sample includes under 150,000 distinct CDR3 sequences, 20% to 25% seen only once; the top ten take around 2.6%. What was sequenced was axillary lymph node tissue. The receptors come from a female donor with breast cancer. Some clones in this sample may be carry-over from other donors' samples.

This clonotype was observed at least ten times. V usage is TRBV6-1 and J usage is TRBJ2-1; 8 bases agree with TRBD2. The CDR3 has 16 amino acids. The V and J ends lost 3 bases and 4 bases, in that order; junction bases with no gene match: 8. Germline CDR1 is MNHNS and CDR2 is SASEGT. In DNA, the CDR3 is TGTGCCAGCAGTGATGGTGCGGGAGGTCGGTACAATGAGCAGTTCTTC. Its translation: CASSDGAGGRYNEQFF.

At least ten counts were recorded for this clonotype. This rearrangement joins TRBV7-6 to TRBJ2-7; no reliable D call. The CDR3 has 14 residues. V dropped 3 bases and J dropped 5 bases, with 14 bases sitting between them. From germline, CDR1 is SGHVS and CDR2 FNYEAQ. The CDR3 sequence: CASSLGSARDEQYF. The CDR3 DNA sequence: TGTGCCAGCAGCTTGGGCTCGGCTCGTGACGAGCAGTACTTC.

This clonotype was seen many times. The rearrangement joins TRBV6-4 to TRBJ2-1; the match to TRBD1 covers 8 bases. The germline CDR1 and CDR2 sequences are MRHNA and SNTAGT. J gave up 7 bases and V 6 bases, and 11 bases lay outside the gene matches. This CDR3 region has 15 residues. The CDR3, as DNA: TGTGCCAGCAGACTAGGACAGGGACGGAAGAATGAGCAGTTCTTC. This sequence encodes CASRLGQGRKNEQFF.

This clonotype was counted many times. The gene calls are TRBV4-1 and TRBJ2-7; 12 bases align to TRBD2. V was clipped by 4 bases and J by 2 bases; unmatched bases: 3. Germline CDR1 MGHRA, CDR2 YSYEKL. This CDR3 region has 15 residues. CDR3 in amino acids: CASSPGLAGTYEQYF. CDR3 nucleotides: TGCGCCAGCAGCCCGGGACTAGCGGGTACCTACGAGCAGTACTTC.